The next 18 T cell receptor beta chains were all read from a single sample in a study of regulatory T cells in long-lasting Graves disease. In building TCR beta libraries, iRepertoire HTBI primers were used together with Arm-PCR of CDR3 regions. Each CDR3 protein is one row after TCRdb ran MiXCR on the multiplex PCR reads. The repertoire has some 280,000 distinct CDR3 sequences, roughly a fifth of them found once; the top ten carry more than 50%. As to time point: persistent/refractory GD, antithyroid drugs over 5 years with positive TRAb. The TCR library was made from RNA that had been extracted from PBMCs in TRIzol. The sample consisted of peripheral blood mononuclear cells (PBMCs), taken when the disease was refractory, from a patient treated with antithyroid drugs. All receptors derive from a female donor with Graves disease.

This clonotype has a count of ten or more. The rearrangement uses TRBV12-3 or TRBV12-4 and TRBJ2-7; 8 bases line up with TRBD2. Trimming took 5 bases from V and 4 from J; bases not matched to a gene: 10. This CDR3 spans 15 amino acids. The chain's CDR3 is CASSNPGGNRYEQYF. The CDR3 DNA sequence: TGTGCCAGCAGTAATCCGGGAGGGAATCGGTACGAGCAGTACTTC.

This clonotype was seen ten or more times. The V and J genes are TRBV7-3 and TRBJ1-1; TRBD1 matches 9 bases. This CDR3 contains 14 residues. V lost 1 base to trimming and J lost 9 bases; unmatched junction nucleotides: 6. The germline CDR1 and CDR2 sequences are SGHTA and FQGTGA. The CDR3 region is CASSLMPGTGQAFF. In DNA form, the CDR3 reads TGTGCCAGCAGCTTAATGCCCGGGACAGGGCAAGCTTTCTTT.

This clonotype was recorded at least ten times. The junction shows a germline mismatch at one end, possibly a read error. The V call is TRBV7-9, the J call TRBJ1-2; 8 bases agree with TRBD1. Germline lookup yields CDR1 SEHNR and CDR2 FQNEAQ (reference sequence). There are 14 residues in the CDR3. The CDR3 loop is CASSFDRGAYGYTF. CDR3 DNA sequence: TGCGCCAGCAGCTTCGACAGGGGCGCCTATGGCTACACCTTC.

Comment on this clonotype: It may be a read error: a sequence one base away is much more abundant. CDR3 nucleotides: TGTGCCAGCAGATGCCTCTATGGCTACACCTTC. Its protein product is CASRCLYGYTF. V is TRBV6-2 or TRBV6-3 and J is TRBJ1-2; no definite D call. CDR3 size: 11 residues. Germline V lookup: CDR1 MNHEY, CDR2 SVGEGT. The germline V and J ends were trimmed by 6 bases and 4 bases, with 6 bases remaining between them.

The CDR3 nucleotides are TGTGCCATCAGTGGTGCGGGGTCCCCCTACGAGCAGTACTTC. This encodes CAISGAGSPYEQYF. The chain has TRBV10-3 and TRBJ2-7, with D possibly TRBD2 on 6 matching bases. Germline V gene lookup returns CDR1 ENHRY and CDR2 SYGVKD. The CDR3 runs 14 residues. Trimming removed 4 bases from V and 2 bases from J, with 12 bases in between.

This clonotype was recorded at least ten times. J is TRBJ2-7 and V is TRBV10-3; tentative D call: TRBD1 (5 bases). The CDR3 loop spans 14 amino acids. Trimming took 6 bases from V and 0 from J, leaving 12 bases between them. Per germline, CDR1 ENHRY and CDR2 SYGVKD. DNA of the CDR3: TGTGCCATCAGGGTGACGACAGACTCCTACGAGCAGTACTTC. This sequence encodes CAIRVTTDSYEQYF.

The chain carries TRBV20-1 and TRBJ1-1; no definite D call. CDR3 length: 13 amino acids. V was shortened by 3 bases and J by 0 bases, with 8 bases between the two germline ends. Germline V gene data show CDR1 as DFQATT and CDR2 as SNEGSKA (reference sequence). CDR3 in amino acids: CSASSHLNTEAFF. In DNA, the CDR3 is TGCAGTGCTAGTAGTCACCTGAACACTGAAGCTTTCTTT.

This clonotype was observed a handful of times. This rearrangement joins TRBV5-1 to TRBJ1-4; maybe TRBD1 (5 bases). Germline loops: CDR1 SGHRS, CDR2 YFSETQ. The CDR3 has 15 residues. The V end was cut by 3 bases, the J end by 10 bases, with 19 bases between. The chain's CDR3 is CASSSSGGSRGKLFF. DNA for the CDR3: TGCGCCAGCAGCTCCTCGGGTGGGTCAAGGGGAAAACTGTTTTTT.

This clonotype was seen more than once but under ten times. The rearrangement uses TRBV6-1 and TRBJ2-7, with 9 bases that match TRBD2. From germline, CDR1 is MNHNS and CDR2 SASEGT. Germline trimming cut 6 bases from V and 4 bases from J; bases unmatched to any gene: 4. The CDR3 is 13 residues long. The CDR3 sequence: CASSLLAGYEQYF. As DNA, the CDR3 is TGTGCCAGCAGCCTACTAGCGGGTTACGAGCAGTACTTC.

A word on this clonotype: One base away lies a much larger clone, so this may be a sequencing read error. The CDR3 sequence: CVTSVKTVTGELFF. The CDR3 bases are TGTGTCACCAGTGTTAAGACGGTTACCGGGGAGCTGTTTTTT. V is TRBV24-1 and J is TRBJ2-2; no reliable D call. The CDR3 totals 14 residues. Germline-derived CDR1 and CDR2 are KGHDR and SFDVKD.

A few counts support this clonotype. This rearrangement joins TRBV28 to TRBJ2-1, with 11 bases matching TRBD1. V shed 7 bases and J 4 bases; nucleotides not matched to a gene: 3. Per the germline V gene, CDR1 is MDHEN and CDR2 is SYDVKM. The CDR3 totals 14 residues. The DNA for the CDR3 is TGTGCCAGCAAAGGGACAGGGGGTTACAATGAGCAGTTCTTC. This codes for CASKGTGGYNEQFF.

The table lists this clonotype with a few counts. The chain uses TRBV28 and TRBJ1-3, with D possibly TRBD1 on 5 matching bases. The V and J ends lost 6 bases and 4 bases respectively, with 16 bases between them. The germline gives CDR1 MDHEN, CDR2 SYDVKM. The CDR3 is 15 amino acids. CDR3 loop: CASSSGGGAGNTIYF. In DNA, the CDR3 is TGTGCCAGCAGCAGCGGGGGGGGTGCGGGAAACACCATATATTTT.

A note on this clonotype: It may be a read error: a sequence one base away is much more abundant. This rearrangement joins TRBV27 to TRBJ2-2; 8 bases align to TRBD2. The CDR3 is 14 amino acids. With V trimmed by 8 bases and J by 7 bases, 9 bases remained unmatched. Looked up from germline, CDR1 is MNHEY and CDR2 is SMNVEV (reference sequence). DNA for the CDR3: TGTGCCAGCGGAGCGGGAGCGACCATCGGGGAGCTGTTTTTT. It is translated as CASGAGATIGELFF.

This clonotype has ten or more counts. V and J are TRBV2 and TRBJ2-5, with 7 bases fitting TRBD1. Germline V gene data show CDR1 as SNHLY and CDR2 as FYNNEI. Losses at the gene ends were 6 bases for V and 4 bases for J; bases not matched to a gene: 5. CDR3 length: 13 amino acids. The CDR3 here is CASREGARETQYF. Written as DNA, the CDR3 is TGTGCCAGCAGAGAGGGGGCGCGAGAGACCCAGTACTTC.

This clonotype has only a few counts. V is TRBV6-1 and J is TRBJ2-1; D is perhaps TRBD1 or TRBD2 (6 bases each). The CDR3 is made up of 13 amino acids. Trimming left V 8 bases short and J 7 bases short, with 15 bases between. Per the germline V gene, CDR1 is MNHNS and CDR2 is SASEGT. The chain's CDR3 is CASLGGHQNEQFF. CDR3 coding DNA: TGTGCCAGCCTGGGGGGACACCAAAATGAGCAGTTCTTC.

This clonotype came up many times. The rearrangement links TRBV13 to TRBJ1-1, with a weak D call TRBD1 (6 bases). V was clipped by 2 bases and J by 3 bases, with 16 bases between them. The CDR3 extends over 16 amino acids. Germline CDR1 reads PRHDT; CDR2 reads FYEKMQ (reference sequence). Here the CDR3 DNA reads TGTGCCAGCAGCTTACGGGGGGGCGGGTTTGACACTGAAGCTTTCTTT. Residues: CASSLRGGGFDTEAFF.

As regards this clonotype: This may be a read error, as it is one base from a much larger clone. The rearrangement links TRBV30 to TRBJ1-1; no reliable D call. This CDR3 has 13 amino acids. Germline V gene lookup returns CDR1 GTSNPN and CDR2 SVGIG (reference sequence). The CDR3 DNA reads TGTGCCTTGAGTTCCTTTAGGGCGACTGAAGCTTTCTTT. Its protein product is CALSSFRATEAFF.

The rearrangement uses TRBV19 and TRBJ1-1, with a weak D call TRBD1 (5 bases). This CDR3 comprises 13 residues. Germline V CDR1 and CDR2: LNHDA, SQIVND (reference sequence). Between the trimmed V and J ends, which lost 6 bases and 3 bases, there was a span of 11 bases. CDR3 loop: CASSEGRDTEAFF. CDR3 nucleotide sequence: TGTGCCAGTAGCGAAGGCAGGGACACTGAAGCTTTCTTT.